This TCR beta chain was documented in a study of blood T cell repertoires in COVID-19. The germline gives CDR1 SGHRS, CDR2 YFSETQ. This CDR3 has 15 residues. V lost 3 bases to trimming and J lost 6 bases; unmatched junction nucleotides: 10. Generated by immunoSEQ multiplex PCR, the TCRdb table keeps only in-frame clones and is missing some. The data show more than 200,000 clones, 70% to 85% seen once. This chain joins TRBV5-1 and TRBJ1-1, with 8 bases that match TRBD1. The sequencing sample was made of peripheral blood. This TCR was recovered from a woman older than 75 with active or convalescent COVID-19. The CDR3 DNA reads TGCGCCAGCAGCTCCACAACAGGGGGTGGGGCTGAAGCTTTCTTT. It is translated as CASSSTTGGGAEAFF.